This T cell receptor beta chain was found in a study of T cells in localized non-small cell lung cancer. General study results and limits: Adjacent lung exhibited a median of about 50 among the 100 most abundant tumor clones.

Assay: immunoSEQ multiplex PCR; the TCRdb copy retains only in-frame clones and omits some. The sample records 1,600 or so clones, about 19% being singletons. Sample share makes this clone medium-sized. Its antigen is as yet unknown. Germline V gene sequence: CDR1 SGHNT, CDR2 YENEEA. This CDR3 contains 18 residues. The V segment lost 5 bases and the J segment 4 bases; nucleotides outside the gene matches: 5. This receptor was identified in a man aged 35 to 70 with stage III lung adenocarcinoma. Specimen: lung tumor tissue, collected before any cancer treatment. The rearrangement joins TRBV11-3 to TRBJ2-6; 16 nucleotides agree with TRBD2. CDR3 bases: TGTGCCAGCAGCCCCGGGACTAGCGGGAGGGTGGGGGCCAACGTCCTGACTTTC. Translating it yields CASSPGTSGRVGANVLTF.